This T cell receptor beta chain emerged from a study of beta chain features in type 1 diabetes. Study-wide results and limits: The naive, central memory and Treg TCRB repertoires of patients appeared to be more similar to one another than those of healthy donors. For patients and controls alike, PCR might favor shorter templates to the same degree. The study found moderately but significantly shorter TCRB CDR3s in all four CD4+ subsets of Type 1 diabetes patients.

This clone was counted once. Its specificity is unknown. Germline trimming cut 4 bases from V and 4 bases from J; bases unmatched to any gene: 9. CDR3 length: 15 amino acids. Germline lookup yields CDR1 MNHEY and CDR2 SVGAGI. Every bit of the isolated RNA underwent reverse transcription, so sequencing read expressed TCRB transcripts. The data were produced by immunoSEQ multiplex PCR, yet TCRdb's version contains in-frame clones alone and is incomplete. Of approximately 270,000 clones in the sample, 13% to 15% were seen once. The V and J genes are TRBV6-5 and TRBJ2-7; 8 bases map to TRBD2. The sequencing sample was made of naive CD4+ T cells from blood. The clonotype was recovered from a man under 40 with type 1 diabetes. CDR3 bases: TGTGCCAGCAGTTTCAGCGGGAGCAGGGGTTACGAGCAGTACTTC. Amino acids: CASSFSGSRGYEQYF.